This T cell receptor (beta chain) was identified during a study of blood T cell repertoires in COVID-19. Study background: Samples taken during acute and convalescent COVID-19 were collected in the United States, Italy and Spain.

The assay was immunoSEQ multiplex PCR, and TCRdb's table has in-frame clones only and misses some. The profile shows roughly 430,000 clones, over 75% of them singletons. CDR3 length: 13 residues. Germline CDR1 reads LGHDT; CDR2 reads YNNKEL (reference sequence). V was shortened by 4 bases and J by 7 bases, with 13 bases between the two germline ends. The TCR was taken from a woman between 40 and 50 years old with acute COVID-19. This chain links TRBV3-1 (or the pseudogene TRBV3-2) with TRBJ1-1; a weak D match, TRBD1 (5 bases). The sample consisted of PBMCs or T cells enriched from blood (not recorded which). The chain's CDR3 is CASSRGTSIEAFF. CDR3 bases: TGTGCCAGCAGCCGGGGGACTTCCATTGAAGCTTTCTTT.